Shown below are 13 T cell receptor beta chains from a single sample sequenced in a study of technical replicates of blood from a few donors. Only in-frame clones appear in the TCRdb table, and some are missing; sequencing was by immunoSEQ multiplex PCR. The profile shows about 81,000 clones, approximately 94% of them singletons. Material: T cells isolated from PBMCs. The receptors derive from a human donor in good health.

The chain links TRBV13 to TRBJ1-2; a weak D match, TRBD1 (6 bases). This CDR3 contains 12 residues. V lost 1 base, J lost 7 bases, and 7 bases lay in between. CDR1 and CDR2 (germline): PRHDT, FYEKMQ (reference sequence). CDR3 nucleotide sequence: TGTGCCAGCAGCTTAGAGGGGGTTGGCTACACCTTC. Protein product: CASSLEGVGYTF.

The V call is TRBV19, the J call TRBJ2-7, with D possibly matching TRBD1 (6 bases). Per the germline V gene, CDR1 is LNHDA and CDR2 is SQIVND (reference sequence). V lost 4 bases and J 0 bases, leaving 16 bases between the germline ends. The CDR3 covers 16 residues. The CDR3 DNA sequence: TGTGCCAGTAGTAGTTCCGGGACATTTTACTCCTACGAGCAGTACTTC. Its protein product is CASSSSGTFYSYEQYF.

This chain uses TRBV10-3 with TRBJ1-5; no definite D call. CDR1 is ENHRY and CDR2 is SYGVKD in the germline V gene. V was clipped by 0 bases and J by 6 bases, with 6 bases between them. The CDR3 totals 13 residues. The CDR3 sequence is CAISESGSQPQHF. In DNA, the CDR3 is TGTGCCATCAGTGAGTCTGGGAGTCAGCCCCAGCATTTT.

The chain's CDR3 is CAITGREGVNNEQFF. The CDR3 DNA is TGTGCCATTACCGGGAGGGAGGGAGTAAACAATGAGCAGTTCTTC. The J gene is TRBJ2-1, the V gene TRBV2; 8 nucleotides line up with TRBD2. Trimming removed 10 bases from V and 5 bases from J; junction bases left unmatched: 13. The CDR3 has 15 residues. CDR1 and CDR2 (germline): SNHLY, FYNNEI.

This rearrangement joins TRBV28 to TRBJ2-1; 9 nucleotides line up with TRBD2. Looked up from germline, CDR1 is MDHEN and CDR2 is SYDVKM. The V gene end was trimmed by 3 bases and the J gene end by 4 bases; junction bases not matched to a gene: 4. The CDR3 is made up of 15 amino acids. The CDR3 bases are TGTGCCAGCAGTTTCCAGCGGGAGGCTTACAATGAGCAGTTCTTC. It specifies CASSFQREAYNEQFF.

The chain carries TRBV28 and TRBJ2-5, with 7 bases lining up with TRBD1. V shed 4 bases, J shed 10 bases, and the junction held 12 bases outside the gene matches. CDR3 length: 14 amino acids. Germline-derived CDR1 and CDR2 are MDHEN and SYDVKM. The CDR3: CASSSGTANLGQYF. CDR3 in DNA: TGTGCCAGCAGTTCCGGGACAGCAAATCTTGGCCAGTACTTC.

This chain connects TRBV6-1 to TRBJ2-7; D not certain. The length of the CDR3 is 12 residues. Trimming shortened V by 1 base and J by 3 bases, and 4 bases separated the two germline ends. CDR1 and CDR2 from the germline V gene are MNHNS and SASEGT. The chain's CDR3 is CASSEGSYEQYF. Written as DNA, the CDR3 is TGTGCCAGCAGTGAAGGTAGCTACGAGCAGTACTTC.

The J gene is TRBJ2-7, the V gene TRBV6-1; TRBD1 is a possible D gene (5 bases). The CDR3 is 15 residues long. The ends were cut back, 0 bases at V and 0 bases at J, with 9 bases in the middle. CDR1 MNHNS and CDR2 SASEGT come from the germline V gene. CDR3: CASSEAGLISYEQYF. The CDR3, as DNA: TGTGCCAGCAGTGAAGCGGGGCTGATCTCCTACGAGCAGTACTTC.

The chain couples TRBV28 to TRBJ2-6; perhaps TRBD1 as D (6 bases). The V gene's germline CDR1 is MDHEN and CDR2 SYDVKM. This CDR3 has 18 residues. Trimming took off 2 bases at V and 0 bases at J, with 14 bases between the two ends. The CDR3 DNA sequence: TGTGCCAGCAGTTTAATCCAGGGGACCTACTCTGGGGCCAACGTCCTGACTTTC. This codes for CASSLIQGTYSGANVLTF. Variable domain in full (rest from reference TRBV28 and TRBJ2-6): DVKVTQSSRYLVKRTGEKVFLECVQDMDHENMFWYRQDPGLGLRLIYFSYDVKMKEKGDIPEGYSVSREKKERFSLILESASTNQTSMYLCASSLIQGTYSGANVLTFGAGSRLTVL.

J is TRBJ2-5 and V is TRBV9; a weak D match, TRBD2 (5 bases). CDR3 length: 13 amino acids. The V gene lost 2 bases and the J gene lost 3 bases, with 8 bases spanning the gap. The germline V gene encodes CDR1 SGDLS and CDR2 YYNGEE. The CDR3 loop is CASSVEGEETQYF. Written as DNA, the CDR3 is TGTGCCAGCAGCGTCGAGGGAGAAGAGACCCAGTACTTC.

V and J are TRBV19 and TRBJ2-5, with D tentatively TRBD2 (5 bases). CDR1 and CDR2 (germline): LNHDA, SQIVND (reference sequence). CDR3 length: 13 amino acids. V lost 7 bases, J lost 5 bases, and 14 bases lay in between. In nucleotides, the CDR3 is TGTGCCAGTAATGAGGGAAGGAGGGAGACCCAGTACTTC. Translating gives CASNEGRRETQYF. Variable domain in full (rest from reference TRBV19 and TRBJ2-5): DGGITQSPKYLFRKEGQNVTLSCEQNLNHDAMYWYRQDPGQGLRLIYYSQIVNDFQKGDIAEGYSVSREKKESFPLTVTSAQKNPTAFYLCASNEGRRETQYFGPGTRLLVL.

The gene calls are TRBV6-5 and TRBJ2-2; TRBD2 is a possible D gene (6 bases). V was pared by 0 bases and J by 6 bases, with 8 bases between. In germline, CDR1 is MNHEY, CDR2 SVGAGI. This CDR3 spans 14 amino acids. The CDR3 sequence: CASSYSRRAGELFF. CDR3 in DNA: TGTGCCAGCAGTTACTCTCGGAGGGCCGGGGAGCTGTTTTTT.

This chain links TRBV4-1 with TRBJ1-5, with D possibly TRBD1 on 5 matching bases. This CDR3 has 16 residues. Germline V gene lookup returns CDR1 MGHRA and CDR2 YSYEKL. The ends were cut back, 4 bases at V and 6 bases at J, with 19 bases in the middle. CDR3: CASSLRQNLWGQPQHF. DNA for the CDR3: TGCGCCAGCAGCCTCCGACAGAACCTATGGGGTCAGCCCCAGCATTTT.